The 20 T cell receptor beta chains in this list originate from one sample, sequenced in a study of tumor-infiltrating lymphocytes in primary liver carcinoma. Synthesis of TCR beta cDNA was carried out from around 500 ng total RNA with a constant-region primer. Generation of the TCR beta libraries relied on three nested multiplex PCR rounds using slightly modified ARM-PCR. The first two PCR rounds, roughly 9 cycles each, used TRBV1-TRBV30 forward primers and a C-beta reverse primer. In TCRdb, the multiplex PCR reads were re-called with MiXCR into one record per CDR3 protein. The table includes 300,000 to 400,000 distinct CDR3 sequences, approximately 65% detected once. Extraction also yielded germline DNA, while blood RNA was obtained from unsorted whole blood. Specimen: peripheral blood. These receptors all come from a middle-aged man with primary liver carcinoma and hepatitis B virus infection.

The CDR3 protein is CAWARGTTHSTQFF. CDR3 coding DNA: TGTGCCTGGGCCCGCGGGACAACCCATTCGACGCAGTTCTTC. The chain joins TRBV30 to TRBJ2-1; either TRBD1 or TRBD2 may fit D (6 bases each). The CDR3 runs to 14 residues. V was trimmed by 5 bases and J by 12 bases, leaving 23 bases between them. Germline V gene sequence: CDR1 GTSNPN, CDR2 SVGIG (reference sequence).

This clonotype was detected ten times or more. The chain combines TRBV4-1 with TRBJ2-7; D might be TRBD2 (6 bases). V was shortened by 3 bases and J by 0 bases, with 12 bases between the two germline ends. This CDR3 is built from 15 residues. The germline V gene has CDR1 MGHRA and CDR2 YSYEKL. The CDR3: CASSQETSSSYEQYF. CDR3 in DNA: TGCGCCAGCAGCCAGGAAACTAGCTCCTCCTACGAGCAGTACTTC.

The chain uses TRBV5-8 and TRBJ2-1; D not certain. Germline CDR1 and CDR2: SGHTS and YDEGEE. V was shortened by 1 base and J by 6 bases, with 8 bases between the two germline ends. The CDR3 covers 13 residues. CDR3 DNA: TGTGCCAGCAGCTTGTGGATGGGCAATGAGCAGTTCTTC. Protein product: CASSLWMGNEQFF. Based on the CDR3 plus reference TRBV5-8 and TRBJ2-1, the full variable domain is EAGVTQSPTHLIKTRGQQATLRCSPISGHTSVYWYQQALGLGLQFLLWYDEGEERNRGNFPPRFSGRQFPNYSSELNVNALELEDSALYLCASSLWMGNEQFFGPGTRLTVL.

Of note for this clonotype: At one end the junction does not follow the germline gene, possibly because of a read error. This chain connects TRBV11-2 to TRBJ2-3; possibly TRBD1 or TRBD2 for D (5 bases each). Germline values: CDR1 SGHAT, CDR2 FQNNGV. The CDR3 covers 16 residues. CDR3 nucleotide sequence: TGTGCCAGCAGTTTAGATCGTGGGGCTAGCACAGGTACGCAGTATTTT. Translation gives CASSLDRGASTGTQYF. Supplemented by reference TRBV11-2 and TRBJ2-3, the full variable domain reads EAGVAQSPRYKIIEKRQSVAFWCNPISGHATLYWYQQILGQGPKLLIQFQNNGVVDDSQLPKDRFSAERLKGVDSTLKIQPAKLEDSAVYLCASSLDRGASTGTQYFGPGTRLTVL.

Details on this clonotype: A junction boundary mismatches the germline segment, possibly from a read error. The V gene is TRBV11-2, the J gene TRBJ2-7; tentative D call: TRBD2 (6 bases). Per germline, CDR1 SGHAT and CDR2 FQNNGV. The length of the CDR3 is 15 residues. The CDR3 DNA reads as TGTGCCAGCAGCCTCCTGGTAGCGGAAACCTACGACCAGTACTTC. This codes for CASSLLVAETYDQYF.

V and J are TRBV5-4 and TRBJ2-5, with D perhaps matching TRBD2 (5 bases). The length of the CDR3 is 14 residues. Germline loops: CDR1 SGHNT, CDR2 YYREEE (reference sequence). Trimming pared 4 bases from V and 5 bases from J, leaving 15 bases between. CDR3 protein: CASSATGDIETQYF. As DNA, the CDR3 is TGTGCCAGCAGCGCCACCGGGGATATTGAGACCCAGTACTTC.

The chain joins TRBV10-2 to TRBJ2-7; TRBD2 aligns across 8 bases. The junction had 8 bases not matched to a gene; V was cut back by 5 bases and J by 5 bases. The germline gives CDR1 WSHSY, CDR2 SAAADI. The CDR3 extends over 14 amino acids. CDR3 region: CASSNLAGPNEQYF. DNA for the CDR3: TGCGCCAGCAGTAATCTAGCGGGCCCCAACGAGCAGTACTTC.

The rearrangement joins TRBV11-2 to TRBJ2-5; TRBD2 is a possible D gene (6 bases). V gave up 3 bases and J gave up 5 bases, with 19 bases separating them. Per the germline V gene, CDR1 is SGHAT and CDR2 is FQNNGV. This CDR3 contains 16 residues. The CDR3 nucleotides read TGTGCCAGCAGCTTGCAAGGGCGGAGGGGCTCGGAGACCCAGTACTTC. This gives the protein CASSLQGRRGSETQYF. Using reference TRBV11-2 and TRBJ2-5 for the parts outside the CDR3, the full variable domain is EAGVAQSPRYKIIEKRQSVAFWCNPISGHATLYWYQQILGQGPKLLIQFQNNGVVDDSQLPKDRFSAERLKGVDSTLKIQPAKLEDSAVYLCASSLQGRRGSETQYFGPGTRLLVL.

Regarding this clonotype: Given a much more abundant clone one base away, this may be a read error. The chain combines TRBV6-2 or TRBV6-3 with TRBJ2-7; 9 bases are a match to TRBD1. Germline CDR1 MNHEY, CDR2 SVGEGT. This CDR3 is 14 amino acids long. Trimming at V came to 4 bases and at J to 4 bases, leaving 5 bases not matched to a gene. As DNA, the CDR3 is TGTGCCAGCAGTTCCGGGACAGGGCGTTACGAGCAGTACTTC. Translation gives CASSSGTGRYEQYF.

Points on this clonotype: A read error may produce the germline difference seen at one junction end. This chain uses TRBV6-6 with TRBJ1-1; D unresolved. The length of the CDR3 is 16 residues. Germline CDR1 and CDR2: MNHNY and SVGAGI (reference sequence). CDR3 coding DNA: TGTGCCAGCAGAGAGGGATCCACGGTGAAGAACACTGAAACTTTCTTT. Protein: CASREGSTVKNTETFF.

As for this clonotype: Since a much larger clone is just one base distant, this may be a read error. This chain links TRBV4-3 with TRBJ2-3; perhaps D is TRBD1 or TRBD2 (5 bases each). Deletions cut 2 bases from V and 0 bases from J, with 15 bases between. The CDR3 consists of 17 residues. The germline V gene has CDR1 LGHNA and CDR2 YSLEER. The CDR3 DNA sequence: TGCGCCAGCAGCCAAAAGACTGGGGGTTCTAGCACAGATACGCAGTATTTT. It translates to CASSQKTGGSSTDTQYF.

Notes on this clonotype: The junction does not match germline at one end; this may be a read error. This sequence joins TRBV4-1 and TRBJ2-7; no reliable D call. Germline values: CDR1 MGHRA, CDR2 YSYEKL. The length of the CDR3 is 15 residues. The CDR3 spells CASSRDWFHSYEQYF. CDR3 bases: TGTGCCAGCAGCCGAGATTGGTTCCACTCCTACGAGCAGTACTTC.

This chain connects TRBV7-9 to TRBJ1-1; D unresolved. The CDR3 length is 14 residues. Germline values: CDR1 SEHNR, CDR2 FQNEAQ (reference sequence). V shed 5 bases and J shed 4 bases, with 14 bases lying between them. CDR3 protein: CASSLPAGSTEAFF. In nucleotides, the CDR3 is TGTGCCAGCAGCCTCCCAGCGGGGAGCACTGAAGCTTTCTTT.

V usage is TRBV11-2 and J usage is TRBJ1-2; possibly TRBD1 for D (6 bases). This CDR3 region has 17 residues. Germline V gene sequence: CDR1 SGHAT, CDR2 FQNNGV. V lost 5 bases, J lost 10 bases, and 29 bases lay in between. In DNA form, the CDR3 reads TGTGCCAGCAGCCCCGGGAGTAGGGGGGGCACTCCATCTGACTACACCTTC. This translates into CASSPGSRGGTPSDYTF. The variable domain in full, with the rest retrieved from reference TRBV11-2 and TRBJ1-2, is EAGVAQSPRYKIIEKRQSVAFWCNPISGHATLYWYQQILGQGPKLLIQFQNNGVVDDSQLPKDRFSAERLKGVDSTLKIQPAKLEDSAVYLCASSPGSRGGTPSDYTFGSGTRLTVV.

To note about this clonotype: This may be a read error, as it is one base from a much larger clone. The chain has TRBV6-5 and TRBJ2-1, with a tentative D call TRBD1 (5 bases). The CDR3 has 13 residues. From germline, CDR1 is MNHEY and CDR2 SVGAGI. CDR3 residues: CASNRTPYNEHFF. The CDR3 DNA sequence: TGTGCCAGCAATAGGACACCCTACAATGAGCACTTCTTC.

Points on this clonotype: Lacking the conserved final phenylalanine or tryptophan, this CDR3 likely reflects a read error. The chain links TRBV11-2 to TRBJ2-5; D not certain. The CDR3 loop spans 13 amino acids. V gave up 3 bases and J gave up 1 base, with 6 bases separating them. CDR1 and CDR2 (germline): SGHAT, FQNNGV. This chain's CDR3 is CASSLALQETQYY. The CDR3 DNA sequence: TGTGCCAGCAGCTTGGCCCTCCAAGAGACCCAGTACTAC.

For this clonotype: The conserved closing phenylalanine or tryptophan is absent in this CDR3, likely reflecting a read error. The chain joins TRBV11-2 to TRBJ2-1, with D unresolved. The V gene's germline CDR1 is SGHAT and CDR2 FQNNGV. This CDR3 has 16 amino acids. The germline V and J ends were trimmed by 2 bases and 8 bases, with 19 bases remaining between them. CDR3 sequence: CASSLMSGGIIDEQFY. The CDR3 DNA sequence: TGTGCCAGCAGCTTAATGTCAGGTGGGATTATCGATGAGCAGTTCTAC.

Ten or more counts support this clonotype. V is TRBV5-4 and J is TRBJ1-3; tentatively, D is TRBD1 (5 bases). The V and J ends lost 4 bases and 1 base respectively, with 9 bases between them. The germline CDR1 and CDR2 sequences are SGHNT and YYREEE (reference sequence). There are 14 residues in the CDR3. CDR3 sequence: CASSHTGSGNTIYF. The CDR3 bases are TGTGCCAGCAGCCATACAGGTTCTGGAAACACCATATATTTT.

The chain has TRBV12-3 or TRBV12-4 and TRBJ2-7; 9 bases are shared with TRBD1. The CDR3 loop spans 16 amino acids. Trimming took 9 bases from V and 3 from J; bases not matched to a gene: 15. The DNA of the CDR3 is TGTGCCAGGAGTCTGAGGCCGGGACAGGGAGTCTACGAGCAGTACTTC. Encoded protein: CARSLRPGQGVYEQYF.

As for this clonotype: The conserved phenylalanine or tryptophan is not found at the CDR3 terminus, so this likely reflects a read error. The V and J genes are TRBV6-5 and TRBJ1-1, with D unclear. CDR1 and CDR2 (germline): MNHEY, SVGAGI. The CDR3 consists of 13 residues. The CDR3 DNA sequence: TGTGCCAGCAGTTACCTGGGGAACGCTGAAGCTTTCGTT. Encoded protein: CASSYLGNAEAFV.